Reported below is one TCR beta chain. This record belongs to a study of blood T cell repertoires in COVID-19. Overall study context: PBMCs, B-cell-depleted T cells, or T cells provided the cDNA or gDNA that made up the material.

Sequencing was performed with immunoSEQ multiplex PCR; in TCRdb, only in-frame clones are kept and a portion is missing. The profile shows 200,000 to 300,000 clones, about nine tenths of them singletons. Trimming cost V 3 bases and J 3 bases; bases outside gene matches: 6. The CDR3 is made up of 16 amino acids. From germline, CDR1 is LNHNV and CDR2 YYDKDF (reference sequence). This chain links TRBV15 with TRBJ2-3, with 10 bases fitting TRBD2. The TCR comes from a woman aged 25 to 39 with acute COVID-19. The specimen was PBMCs or T cells enriched from blood (not recorded which). The CDR3 sequence: CATSSKSGGATDTQYF. CDR3 DNA sequence: TGTGCCACCAGCAGCAAAAGCGGGGGGGCGACAGATACGCAGTATTTT.